What follows is one TCR beta chain and its context. Antigen: not known. Using immunoSEQ multiplex PCR, the repertoire was profiled, and TCRdb retains in-frame clones only, with some absent. In the table there are around 2,100,000 clones, around 96% of which are singletons. V lost 0 bases, J lost 7 bases, and 16 bases lay in between. Looked up from germline, CDR1 is SGHRS and CDR2 is YFSETQ. The CDR3 is 15 amino acids. The data originate from a study of shared clonotypes between healthy human individuals. The study, taken as a whole, reports: Few donors limited the genetic and exposure-history diversity represented.

Naive CD8 cells were CD45RO-negative, positively selected for CCR7, excluding terminally differentiated effector memory CD45RA+ cells. This clonotype was obtained from a young man in good health. The chain joins TRBV5-1 to TRBJ2-5; perhaps TRBD2 as D (5 bases). Input material: naive CD8+ T cells sorted from blood. CDR3 in DNA: TGCGCCAGCAGCTTGGTAGCTGCAGTCGAGGGGACCCAGTACTTC. Its translation: CASSLVAAVEGTQYF. The variable domain in full, with the rest retrieved from reference TRBV5-1 and TRBJ2-5, is KAGVTQTPRYLIKTRGQQVTLSCSPISGHRSVSWYQQTPGQGLQFLFEYFSETQRNKGNFPGRFSGRQFSNSRSEMNVSTLELGDSALYLCASSLVAAVEGTQYFGPGTRLLVL.